Below are 7 T cell receptor beta chains sequenced from a single sample in a study of a mutant IDH1 vaccine in newly diagnosed glioma. Assay: immunoSEQ multiplex PCR; the TCRdb copy retains only in-frame clones and omits some. Among nearly 15,000 clones listed, 85% to 90% were seen once. The time point: baseline, week 1 (first vaccination visit). The treatment: pre-vaccination baseline after standard-of-care therapy. Sequences were derived from PBMCs, sampled from a glioma patient treated with radiotherapy, temozolomide or both. The receptors originated from a woman in her forties with glioma. Some clones in this sample may be carry-over from other donors' samples.

The CDR3 region has the DNA TGTGCCAGCAGCTTGTACGGCACAGATACGCAGTATTTT. Translation gives CASSLYGTDTQYF. The rearrangement links TRBV5-4 to TRBJ2-3; D is ambiguous. This CDR3 is 13 amino acids long. V dropped 1 base and J dropped 1 base, with 4 bases sitting between them. Germline-derived CDR1 and CDR2 are SGHNT and YYREEE (reference sequence).

As regards this clone: At one of its ends the junction is not consistent with the germline gene, which may arise from a read error. This sequence joins TRBV5-1 and TRBJ2-2; TRBD2 matches 16 bases. The CDR3 runs 18 residues. The germline gives CDR1 SGHRS, CDR2 YFSETQ. CDR3 DNA: TGCGCCAGCAGACGGGGACTAGCGGGAGGGCGAAACACCAGGGAGCTGTTTTTT. Protein: CASRRGLAGGRNTRELFF.

V usage is TRBV7-3 and J usage is TRBJ2-7; perhaps D is TRBD1 or TRBD2 (5 bases each). Germline V gene data show CDR1 as SGHTA and CDR2 as FQGTGA. This CDR3 has 16 amino acids. V lost 5 bases, J lost 2 bases, and 19 bases lay in between. The CDR3 nucleotides read TGTGCCAGCAGCCGGACCGGGACGTCGACCGCCTACGAGCAGTACTTC. It yields the protein CASSRTGTSTAYEQYF.

The chain is built from TRBV2 and TRBJ1-1; weak D call: TRBD1 (5 bases). Trimming shortened V by 6 bases and J by 4 bases, and 15 bases separated the two germline ends. The CDR3 runs 14 residues. Germline values: CDR1 SNHLY, CDR2 FYNNEI. CDR3 region: CASSPFDSGTEAFF. The CDR3 DNA reads as TGTGCCAGCAGCCCTTTCGACAGTGGCACTGAAGCTTTCTTT.

The chain carries TRBV7-2 and TRBJ2-3; D not resolved. In germline, CDR1 is SGHTA, CDR2 FQGNSA. This CDR3 has 13 residues. With 4 bases removed from V and 2 bases from J, the gap between germline ends came to 7 bases. The CDR3 sequence is CASSSDHTDTQYF. The CDR3 region has the DNA TGTGCCAGCAGCTCGGACCACACAGATACGCAGTATTTT.

This chain joins TRBV18 and TRBJ1-3; no definite D call. The germline V gene has CDR1 KGHSH and CDR2 LQKENI. The V end lost 3 bases, the J end lost 3 bases, and 6 bases lay between the germline ends. This CDR3 has 13 amino acids. As DNA, the CDR3 is TGTGCCAGCTCACCGGGCGGTGGAAACACCATATATTTT. Protein: CASSPGGGNTIYF.

This clone has just a few counts. The rearrangement uses TRBV2 and TRBJ2-1; D call uncertain. The CDR3 covers 13 residues. Trimming removed 2 bases from V and 7 bases from J, with 9 bases in between. Looked up from germline, CDR1 is SNHLY and CDR2 is FYNNEI. CDR3 sequence reads: CASSESFRNEQFF. Written as DNA, the CDR3 is TGTGCCAGCAGTGAAAGCTTCCGGAATGAGCAGTTCTTC.